Below, 18 T cell receptor beta chains from the same sample are listed, as sequenced in a study of blood T cell repertoires in COVID-19. Sequencing was performed with immunoSEQ multiplex PCR; in TCRdb, only in-frame clones are kept and a portion is missing. This sample has about 240,000 clones, with approximately 83% found just once. The sequenced material came from peripheral blood. Receptors were obtained from an elderly woman with acute or convalescent COVID-19.

The rearrangement joins TRBV5-1 to TRBJ2-6; 7 bases are a match to TRBD2. This CDR3 has 16 amino acids. V shed 6 bases, J shed 0 bases, and the junction held 6 bases outside the gene matches. Per the germline V gene, CDR1 is SGHRS and CDR2 is YFSETQ. The CDR3 bases are TGCGCCAGCAAGGGAGGGGCCCCCTCTGGGGCCAACGTCCTGACTTTC. The encoded protein is CASKGGAPSGANVLTF.

V and J are TRBV7-8 and TRBJ2-1; 8 bases line up with TRBD2. V lost 1 base, J lost 4 bases, and 3 bases stayed unmatched. The CDR3 has 15 residues. Germline CDR1 is SGHVS and CDR2 is FQNEAQ. CDR3 sequence reads: CASSLVAGGYNEQFF. DNA of the CDR3: TGTGCCAGCAGCTTAGTGGCGGGGGGATACAATGAGCAGTTCTTC.

This rearrangement joins TRBV2 to TRBJ2-6, with 9 bases fitting TRBD1. V lost 6 bases, J lost 0 bases, and 6 bases stayed unmatched. Germline values: CDR1 SNHLY, CDR2 FYNNEI. This CDR3 contains 17 residues. The CDR3 loop is CASRSGQGSSGANVLTF. Here the CDR3 DNA reads TGTGCCAGCAGATCAGGACAGGGGAGCTCTGGGGCCAACGTCCTGACTTTC.

This clone was detected once. This chain uses TRBV28 with TRBJ1-5, with a possible D match to TRBD1 (6 bases). The V and J ends lost 3 bases and 0 bases respectively, with 15 bases between them. The CDR3 sequence is 17 residues long. Per germline, CDR1 MDHEN and CDR2 SYDVKM. DNA of the CDR3: TGTGCCAGCAGTTTGGGACATCTTACACTTAGCAATCAGCCCCAGCATTTT. Its translation is CASSLGHLTLSNQPQHF.

This clone was seen a single time. J is TRBJ1-4 and V is TRBV28; possible D gene TRBD1, 5 bases. Germline lookup yields CDR1 MDHEN and CDR2 SYDVKM. CDR3 length: 15 amino acids. V lost 6 bases and J lost 7, with 18 bases in between. The CDR3 DNA reads TGTGCCAGCAGCCCTGCCGCGAGGGGAGGTGAAAAACTGTTTTTT. Its translation: CASSPAARGGEKLFF.

This chain uses TRBV10-3 with TRBJ2-2; the D gene is possibly TRBD2 (7 bases). From germline, CDR1 is ENHRY and CDR2 SYGVKD. The CDR3 has 17 residues. Trimming removed 0 bases at V and 4 bases at J, with 15 bases between. The CDR3 here is CAISESGGGGATGELFF. CDR3 DNA: TGTGCCATCAGTGAGTCGGGCGGTGGGGGGGCCACCGGGGAGCTGTTTTTT.

The chain uses TRBV6-5 and TRBJ2-2, with D perhaps TRBD1 (6 bases). Deletions cut 6 bases from V and 5 bases from J, with 16 bases between. CDR1 MNHEY and CDR2 SVGAGI come from the germline V gene. The CDR3 is 15 residues long. CDR3 sequence (DNA): TGTGCCAGCAGCCGACAGGTCACTGGGACCGGGGAGCTGTTTTTT. It encodes CASSRQVTGTGELFF.

J is TRBJ1-4 and V is TRBV27; 7 bases match TRBD1. Trimming took 6 bases from V and 7 from J; bases not matched to a gene: 17. Germline values: CDR1 MNHEY, CDR2 SMNVEV (reference sequence). The CDR3 is 17 residues long. The DNA of the CDR3 is TGTGCCAGCAGCAGACAGGGTCTTTCAAGGCAGCCTGAAAAACTGTTTTTT. Its protein product is CASSRQGLSRQPEKLFF.

This clone was seen a handful of times. V usage is TRBV10-3 and J usage is TRBJ2-5, with TRBD1 identical over 7 bases. CDR1 is ENHRY, CDR2 SYGVKD, per germline. This CDR3 is 16 amino acids long. V trimming: 10 bases; J trimming: 3 bases; junction bases outside the gene matches: 17. This CDR3 is CATKEGPTGEKETQYF. CDR3 DNA sequence: TGTGCCACCAAAGAGGGCCCCACAGGGGAAAAAGAGACCCAGTACTTC.

The CDR3 region has the DNA TGTGCCAGCAGCTCCCGGGACAGGGATTACTATGGCTACACCTTC. This encodes CASSSRDRDYYGYTF. The chain uses TRBV11-1 and TRBJ1-2; TRBD1 agrees at 9 bases. J gave up 3 bases and V 4 bases, and 6 bases lay outside the gene matches. CDR3 length: 15 residues. The germline V gene encodes CDR1 SGHAT and CDR2 FQDESV (reference sequence).

This chain uses TRBV2 with TRBJ1-5, with D perhaps TRBD1 (6 bases). V shed 6 bases and J shed 2 bases, with 17 bases lying between them. The CDR3 runs 16 residues. Germline V gene lookup returns CDR1 SNHLY and CDR2 FYNNEI. This chain's CDR3 is CASRGLQGSGNQPQHF. The CDR3 nucleotides are TGTGCCAGCAGGGGTCTACAGGGATCTGGCAATCAGCCCCAGCATTTT. The variable domain in full, with the rest retrieved from reference TRBV2 and TRBJ1-5, is EPEVTQTPSHQVTQMGQEVILRCVPISNHLYFYWYRQILGQKVEFLVSFYNNEISEKSEIFDDQFSVERPDGSNFTLKIRSTKLEDSAMYFCASRGLQGSGNQPQHFGDGTRLSIL.

The chain combines TRBV7-9 with TRBJ1-6; 7 bases are a match to TRBD1. Germline V gene sequence: CDR1 SEHNR, CDR2 FQNEAQ (reference sequence). V shed 4 bases, J shed 7 bases, and the junction held 1 base outside the gene matches. CDR3 size: 13 residues. The DNA for the CDR3 is TGTGCCAGCAGCTCGACAGGGAATTCACCCCTCCACTTT. Its protein product is CASSSTGNSPLHF.

The chain employs TRBV15 and TRBJ2-7; 9 positions match TRBD2. With 4 bases clipped from V and 2 bases from J, the junction kept 6 bases outside the gene matches. Germline V gene lookup returns CDR1 LNHNV and CDR2 YYDKDF (reference sequence). This CDR3 has 15 residues. CDR3 DNA: TGTGCCACCAGCAAGGAGGCGGGGGGGACCTACGAGCAGTACTTC. Protein sequence: CATSKEAGGTYEQYF.

The J gene is TRBJ1-4, the V gene TRBV5-1; 7 nucleotides align to TRBD1. CDR3 size: 13 residues. Germline V lookup: CDR1 SGHRS, CDR2 YFSETQ. Losses at the gene ends were 3 bases for V and 10 bases for J; bases not matched to a gene: 6. CDR3 amino acids: CASSSDRVGKLFF. The CDR3 DNA sequence: TGCGCCAGCAGCTCAGACAGGGTGGGAAAACTGTTTTTT.

The chain couples TRBV19 to TRBJ1-1, with D possibly matching TRBD1 (5 bases). Germline CDR1 LNHDA, CDR2 SQIVND (reference sequence). The CDR3 is 14 residues long. V was pared by 3 bases and J by 6 bases, with 14 bases between. Here the CDR3 DNA reads TGTGCCAGTAGTATGAAGGGGCTACGGGCTGAAGCTTTCTTT. It codes for CASSMKGLRAEAFF.

The chain uses TRBV29-1 and TRBJ1-3, with D unresolved. Germline loops: CDR1 SQVTM, CDR2 ANQGSEA. The CDR3 contains 12 residues. The germline V and J ends were trimmed by 6 bases and 6 bases, with 12 bases remaining between them. DNA for the CDR3: TGCAGCGTGCGGACTATTCAAAACACCATATATTTT. Protein sequence: CSVRTIQNTIYF.

V usage is TRBV6-2 or TRBV6-3 and J usage is TRBJ2-7, with TRBD2 as a possible D gene (5 bases). The ends were cut back, 0 bases at V and 6 bases at J, with 12 bases in the middle. Germline V gene sequence: CDR1 MNHEY, CDR2 SVGEGT. The CDR3 loop spans 14 amino acids. Here the CDR3 reads CASSYSEGTLEQYF. Written as DNA, the CDR3 is TGTGCCAGCAGTTACTCAGAGGGAACTCTCGAGCAGTACTTC.

The chain joins TRBV2 to TRBJ2-7; D may be TRBD1 (6 bases). Germline CDR1 and CDR2: SNHLY and FYNNEI. This CDR3 contains 13 residues. The V end lost 8 bases, the J end lost 1 base, and 12 bases lay between the germline ends. The CDR3: CASGRDTSYEQYF. As DNA, the CDR3 is TGTGCCAGCGGCCGGGACACTTCCTACGAGCAGTACTTC.